This record covers a single T cell receptor beta chain. Its antigen is unknown. Measured with immunoSEQ multiplex PCR; TCRdb has only the in-frame clones, and not every one. The data show some 80,000 clones, 94% seen once. The data are from a study of OX40 agonist ivuxolimab in advanced cancers. Across the study: Melanoma, hepatocellular carcinoma, head and neck or renal cell cancer occurred in dose-escalation patients. Findings of the study overall: There was clonal expansion of CD4+ and CD8+ blood T cells by week 6 at 0.1 to 3.0 mg/kg. Which antigen the expanded peripheral T cells recognized is unknown.

The CDR3 is 13 residues long. Deletions cut 1 base from V and 4 bases from J, with 10 bases between. Germline V gene sequence: CDR1 GTSNPN, CDR2 SVGIG (reference sequence). At cycle 4 day 1, cycle 7 day 1, and baseline, blood was sampled. Sample: CD4+ or CD8+ T cells sorted from blood, taken in a trial of the OX40 agonist ivuxolimab. J is TRBJ1-1 and V is TRBV30; a weak D match, TRBD1 (5 bases). This clonotype was obtained from an adult with an advanced solid tumor such as melanoma, head and neck, liver or kidney cancer. In nucleotides, the CDR3 is TGTGCCTGGAGTGGGTCGGGACTCACTGAAGCTTTCTTT. This codes for CAWSGSGLTEAFF.